The rows below give T cell receptor beta chains drawn from one sample of a study of blood T cell repertoires in COVID-19. Profiling relied on immunoSEQ multiplex PCR, and the TCRdb table lists in-frame clones only, not all of them. The table records fewer than 120,000 clones, 85% to 90% of them present only once. Input material: peripheral blood. These receptors came from a woman aged 50 to 65 with acute or convalescent COVID-19. Both conserved end residues are part of each CDR3. The D gene is left open where the match is weak. Where a row states a size, it is once, few, many or the class of an expanded clone; other rows omit it.

>TRBJ2-1|TRBD2|-|TRBV19
CASRPGTSGAYNEQFF
TGTGCCAGTAGGCCCGGGACTAGCGGGGCCTACAATGAGCAGTTCTTC
>TRBJ2-5|-|-|TRBV10-1
CASSEWSGQETQYF
TGCGCCAGCAGTGAGTGGTCAGGCCAAGAGACCCAGTACTTC
>TRBJ2-2|-|-|TRBV10-3
CAISGRENTGELFF
TGTGCCATCAGTGGCAGGGAGAACACCGGGGAGCTGTTTTTT
>TRBJ1-4|-|-|TRBV18
CASSPVQGFATNEKLFF
TGTGCCAGCTCACCGGTACAGGGATTTGCAACTAATGAAAAACTGTTTTTT
>TRBJ1-2|-|-|TRBV12-3/TRBV12-4
CASSPGVGGYTF
TGTGCCAGCAGCCCAGGGGTGGGAGGCTACACCTTC
>TRBJ2-3|-|many|TRBV27
CASSLTGPTDTQYF
TGTGCCAGCAGTTTAACAGGACCTACGGATACGCAGTATTTT
>TRBJ2-7|-|-|TRBV29-1
CSVLTGKNYEQYF
TGCAGCGTACTCACCGGGAAGAACTACGAGCAGTACTTC
>TRBJ1-1|-|-|TRBV10-2
CASSQTYRAGEAFF
TGCGCCAGCAGTCAAACCTACAGAGCGGGGGAAGCTTTCTTT
>TRBJ2-7|-|-|TRBV5-1
CASSRLGQGGYEQYF
TGCGCCAGCAGCCGCCTTGGGCAGGGAGGCTACGAGCAGTACTTC
>TRBJ2-7|TRBD1|-|TRBV15
CATSRGTGEAKDPYEQYF
TGTGCCACCAGCAGAGGGACAGGGGAAGCCAAGGACCCCTACGAGCAGTACTTC
>TRBJ2-5|TRBD2|-|TRBV7-2
CASSLGTSGGPRETQYF
TGTGCCAGCAGCTTAGGGACTAGCGGAGGACCCCGGGAGACCCAGTACTTC
>TRBJ2-7|TRBD1|-|TRBV5-6
CASSGAGTGGKEQYF
TGTGCCAGCAGCGGGGCCGGGACAGGGGGCAAAGAGCAGTACTTC
>TRBJ1-2|TRBD1|-|TRBV28
CASSLDRDYGYTF
TGTGCCAGCAGTTTGGACAGGGACTATGGCTACACCTTC
>TRBJ2-5|-|-|TRBV2
CASRLDYETQYF
TGTGCCAGCAGATTGGACTACGAGACCCAGTACTTC
>TRBJ2-7|TRBD2|-|TRBV7-2
CASFGTGLAGEGGYF
TGTGCCAGCTTCGGAACGGGACTAGCGGGAGAGGGTGGGTACTTC
>TRBJ2-1|-|-|TRBV29-1
CSVSGLPSAEQFF
TGCAGCGTGTCGGGACTTCCCTCCGCTGAGCAGTTCTTC
>TRBJ2-3|TRBD2|-|TRBV29-1
CSVGGSRDTQYF
TGCAGCGTCGGCGGGAGTCGGGATACGCAGTATTTT
>TRBJ1-6|-|once|TRBV15
CATSGEVSYNSPLHF
TGTGCCACCAGCGGGGAGGTCTCCTATAATTCACCCCTCCACTTT
>TRBJ2-6|-|-|TRBV28
CASSLTLTGANVLTF
TGTGCCAGCAGTCTCACATTGACTGGGGCCAACGTCCTGACTTTC
>TRBJ2-7|-|-|TRBV4-2
CASSQDREGGTIYEQYF
TGTGCCAGCAGCCAGGACAGGGAGGGCGGGACGATTTACGAGCAGTACTTC
>TRBJ2-1|-|few|TRBV21-1
CASSRLASGITYNEQFF
TGTGCCAGCAGCCGCCTGGCTAGCGGGATTACCTACAATGAGCAGTTCTTC
>TRBJ2-3|TRBD2|-|TRBV30
CAWSVRGLAGSTDTQYF
TGTGCCTGGAGTGTCAGGGGACTAGCGGGAAGCACAGATACGCAGTATTTT
>TRBJ1-1|-|-|TRBV14
CASSQDRGDTEAFF
TGTGCCAGCAGCCAAGACAGGGGCGACACTGAAGCTTTCTTT
>TRBJ2-1|-|-|TRBV6-1
CASSEQSGQFF
TGTGCCAGCAGTGAACAATCGGGGCAGTTCTTC
>TRBJ1-5|TRBD1|few|TRBV28
CAVQGTGNQPQHF
TGTGCCGTACAGGGGACAGGGAATCAGCCCCAGCATTTT
>TRBJ1-3|-|-|TRBV18
CASSRDTSGNTIYF
TGTGCCAGCTCCCGCGACACCTCTGGAAACACCATATATTTT
>TRBJ1-6|TRBD1|-|TRBV28
CASSPHRGRDSPLHF
TGTGCCAGCAGCCCTCACAGGGGCAGAGATTCACCCCTCCACTTT
>TRBJ2-7|TRBD1|-|TRBV5-4
CASSLALGQDYEQYF
TGTGCCAGCAGCTTGGCTCTGGGACAGGACTACGAGCAGTACTTC
>TRBJ1-3|-|-|TRBV19
CASSITGPGDTIYF
TGTGCCAGTAGTATCACGGGACCGGGGGACACCATATATTTT
>TRBJ2-7|TRBD2|-|TRBV27
CASSVSGRFSYEQYF
TGTGCCAGCAGTGTCAGCGGGAGATTCTCCTACGAGCAGTACTTC
>TRBJ2-7|-|-|TRBV24-1
CATSGSSSSYEQYF
TGTGCCACCAGTGGCTCCTCCAGCTCCTACGAGCAGTACTTC
>TRBJ2-1|-|-|TRBV2
CASSEGAFSGYNEQFF
TGTGCCAGCAGTGAAGGTGCGTTTAGCGGATACAATGAGCAGTTCTTC
>TRBJ2-2|TRBD2|-|TRBV6-6
CASSLRLAGGTGELFF
TGTGCCAGCAGCTTACGACTAGCGGGAGGCACCGGGGAGCTGTTTTTT
>TRBJ1-4|TRBD1|-|TRBV2
CASRKTGTGTEKLFF
TGTGCCAGCAGAAAGACCGGGACAGGGACTGAAAAACTGTTTTTT
>TRBJ2-3|-|-|TRBV4-2
CASSQGTLDTQYF
TGTGCCAGCAGCCAAGGAACTTTGGATACGCAGTATTTT
>TRBJ2-5|-|once|TRBV20-1
CSAGGTETQYF
TGCAGTGCAGGGGGTACGGAGACCCAGTACTTC
>TRBJ2-7|TRBD2|-|TRBV6-2/TRBV6-3
CASSYSTASGRALLEQYF
TGTGCCAGCAGTTACTCGACGGCTAGCGGGAGGGCCCTCCTCGAGCAGTACTTC
>TRBJ2-7|TRBD1|-|TRBV4-1
CASSPGQGSSYEQYF
TGCGCCAGCAGCCCCGGACAGGGGTCCTCCTACGAGCAGTACTTC
>TRBJ1-2|TRBD1|-|TRBV19
CASSKRADRPRLSFGGYTF
TGTGCCAGTAGTAAAAGGGCGGACAGGCCCAGGCTGAGTTTCGGTGGCTACACCTTC
>TRBJ1-6|-|-|TRBV2
CASSPEGGNSPLHF
TGTGCCAGCAGCCCCGAGGGTGGCAATTCACCCCTCCACTTT
>TRBJ2-3|-|few|TRBV5-4
CASSLEVREADTQYF
TGTGCCAGCAGCTTGGAGGTCAGGGAGGCAGATACGCAGTATTTT
>TRBJ2-5|TRBD1|once|TRBV7-9
CASSLTGGREETQYF
TGTGCCAGCAGCTTGACAGGGGGCAGGGAAGAGACCCAGTACTTC